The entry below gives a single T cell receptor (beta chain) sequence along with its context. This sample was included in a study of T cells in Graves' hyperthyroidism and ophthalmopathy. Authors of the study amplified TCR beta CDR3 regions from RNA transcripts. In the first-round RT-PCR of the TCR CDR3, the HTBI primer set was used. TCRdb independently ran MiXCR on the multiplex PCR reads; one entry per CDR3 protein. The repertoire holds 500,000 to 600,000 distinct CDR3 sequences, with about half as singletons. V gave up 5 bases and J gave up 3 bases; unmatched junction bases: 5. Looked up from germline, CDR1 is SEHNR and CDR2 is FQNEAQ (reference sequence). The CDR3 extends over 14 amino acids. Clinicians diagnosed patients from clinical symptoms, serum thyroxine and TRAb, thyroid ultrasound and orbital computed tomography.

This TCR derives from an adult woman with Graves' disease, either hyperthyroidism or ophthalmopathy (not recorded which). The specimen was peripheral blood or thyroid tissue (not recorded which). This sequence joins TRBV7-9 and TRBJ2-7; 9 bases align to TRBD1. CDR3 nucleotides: TGTGCCAGCAGCGCCGGGACAGGGAGCTACGAGCAGTACTTC. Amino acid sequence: CASSAGTGSYEQYF.